This T cell receptor beta chain emerged from a study of blood T cell repertoires in COVID-19. The wider study: Both acute and convalescent COVID-19 samples were obtained from the United States, Italy and Spain.

Per the original methods: From reference gene primer amplification, estimates of nucleated cell counts were derived. Sequencing was performed with immunoSEQ multiplex PCR; in TCRdb, only in-frame clones are kept and a portion is missing. V, J and clone size reflect that table, while D and trimming were determined from the DNA. This repertoire shows some 330,000 clones, roughly 90% found once; its top ten account for more than 3%. This clone was counted once. The CDR3 is 15 amino acids. J gave up 6 bases and V 6 bases, and 9 bases lay outside the gene matches. In germline, CDR1 is ENHRY, CDR2 SYGVKD. This receptor was obtained from a woman between 50 and 59 years old with active or convalescent COVID-19. Sequenced material: peripheral blood. The chain has TRBV10-3 and TRBJ2-3; 10 nucleotides align to TRBD2. Written as DNA, the CDR3 is TGTGCCATCAGCGCCTCACTAGCGGGGACGGATACGCAGTATTTT. Translated: CAISASLAGTDTQYF.